The 26 T cell receptor beta chains below were found in one sample sequenced in a study of neurological immune-mediated disorders. Using its own MiXCR run on the 5' RACE reads, TCRdb lists one record per CDR3 protein. The sample holds about 120,000 distinct CDR3 sequences, about 3.2% seen once. The sequencing sample was made of PBMCs. These receptors all come from a woman aged 30 to 39 with multiple sclerosis.

This clonotype was counted many times. J is TRBJ2-7 and V is TRBV20-1, with D perhaps matching TRBD1 (6 bases). Deletions cut 0 bases from V and 2 bases from J, with 11 bases between. The germline V gene encodes CDR1 DFQATT and CDR2 SNEGSKA (reference sequence). This CDR3 comprises 14 residues. The chain's CDR3 is CSARDLKGAYEQYF. The DNA of the CDR3 is TGCAGTGCTAGAGATCTGAAGGGGGCCTACGAGCAGTACTTC.

This clonotype was detected ten times or more. The chain uses TRBV12-3 or TRBV12-4 and TRBJ2-2; either TRBD1 or TRBD2 may fit D (5 bases each). This CDR3 has 14 residues. Trimming took off 7 bases at V and 2 bases at J, with 11 bases between the two ends. CDR3 sequence (DNA): TGTGCCAGCATCCGAGGGGCCAACACCGGGGAGCTGTTTTTT. Translation: CASIRGANTGELFF.

This clonotype has ten or more counts. The genes are TRBV20-1 and TRBJ2-1, with 11 positions matching TRBD2. Germline CDR1 reads DFQATT; CDR2 reads SNEGSKA (reference sequence). The CDR3 is 15 amino acids. V lost 4 bases and J lost 9; bases outside the gene matches: 11. CDR3 coding DNA: TGCAGTGCTAATCCTCCTAGCGGGAGGTTGATTGAGCAGTTCTTC. Protein product: CSANPPSGRLIEQFF.

This clonotype was observed many times. This chain connects TRBV20-1 to TRBJ1-6; 8 bases line up with TRBD1. Trimming at V came to 3 bases and at J to 7 bases, leaving 5 bases not matched to a gene. The CDR3 length is 14 residues. Germline CDR1 and CDR2: DFQATT and SNEGSKA (reference sequence). This CDR3 is CSARDDRGNSPLHF. CDR3 nucleotides: TGCAGTGCTAGGGACGACAGGGGCAATTCACCCCTCCACTTT.

This clonotype was picked up many times. The DNA of the CDR3 is TGCGCCAGCAGCCCGGACAGGGGGCCAACAGATACGCAGTATTTT. Its protein product is CASSPDRGPTDTQYF. The rearrangement uses TRBV5-1 and TRBJ2-3, with 11 bases fitting TRBD1. Unmatched junction bases numbered 4, after V lost 4 bases and J lost 3 bases. This CDR3 spans 15 amino acids. Per the germline V gene, CDR1 is SGHRS and CDR2 is YFSETQ.

This clonotype was counted ten times or more. The chain employs TRBV9 and TRBJ2-7; a weak D match, TRBD1 (5 bases). V was trimmed by 0 bases and J by 3 bases, leaving 10 bases between them. Germline CDR1 is SGDLS and CDR2 is YYNGEE. The CDR3 runs 14 residues. CDR3 region: CASSVGGSGYEQYF. CDR3 DNA: TGTGCCAGCAGCGTAGGGGGCTCTGGCTACGAGCAGTACTTC.

The rearrangement joins TRBV7-2 to TRBJ2-7; no reliable D call. V was clipped by 7 bases and J by 3 bases, with 13 bases between them. The CDR3 extends over 13 amino acids. CDR1 is SGHTA and CDR2 is FQGNSA in the germline V gene. CDR3 sequence reads: CASTPGPNYEQYF. The DNA of the CDR3 is TGTGCCAGCACCCCGGGTCCTAACTACGAGCAGTACTTC.

The chain has TRBV5-1 and TRBJ2-1; either TRBD1 or TRBD2 may supply D (5 bases each). The CDR3 sequence is 13 residues long. V was clipped by 3 bases and J by 6 bases, with 10 bases between them. Per the germline V gene, CDR1 is SGHRS and CDR2 is YFSETQ. In DNA form, the CDR3 reads TGCGCCAGCAGCTCCACAGGAGGCAATGAGCAGTTCTTC. Translation: CASSSTGGNEQFF.

Notes on this clonotype: This CDR3 is missing its conserved last phenylalanine or tryptophan, likely due to a read error. V usage is TRBV29-1 and J usage is TRBJ1-1; D might be TRBD1 (6 bases). Germline values: CDR1 SQVTM, CDR2 ANQGSEA. The CDR3 loop spans 13 amino acids. Trimming took off 2 bases at V and 0 bases at J, with 7 bases between the two ends. CDR3 bases: TGCAGCGTTGAAACAGGGTTGAACACTGAAGCTTTCAAT. It codes for CSVETGLNTEAFN.

Many counts were recorded for this clonotype. The chain couples TRBV7-2 to TRBJ2-2, with 7 bases lining up with TRBD2. The CDR3 length is 15 residues. Germline V lookup: CDR1 SGHTA, CDR2 FQGNSA. The trim removed 5 bases at V and 5 bases at J, leaving 8 bases unmatched. This chain's CDR3 is CASSLQYGRTGELFF. Here the CDR3 DNA reads TGTGCCAGCAGCCTTCAATACGGGAGGACCGGGGAGCTGTTTTTT.

This clonotype was observed at least ten times. The genes are TRBV6-2 or TRBV6-3 and TRBJ1-1; D remains unclear. Germline CDR1 reads MNHEY; CDR2 reads SVGEGT. The CDR3 has 13 amino acids. V shed 0 bases and J shed 8 bases, with 10 bases lying between them. The chain's CDR3 is CASSYSWWLEAFF. CDR3 bases: TGTGCCAGCAGTTACTCGTGGTGGCTAGAAGCTTTCTTT.

The V gene is TRBV5-1, the J gene TRBJ2-3; no definite D call. This CDR3 comprises 13 residues. Trimming shortened V by 3 bases and J by 7 bases, and 12 bases separated the two germline ends. CDR1 and CDR2 from the germline V gene are SGHRS and YFSETQ. The CDR3 DNA is TGCGCCAGCAGCTCTGGCGGATCGCATACGCAGTATTTT. Residues: CASSSGGSHTQYF.

The chain couples TRBV20-1 to TRBJ2-1; D is ambiguous. The CDR3 loop spans 13 amino acids. In germline, CDR1 is DFQATT, CDR2 SNEGSKA (reference sequence). V was trimmed by 0 bases and J by 10 bases, leaving 13 bases between them. CDR3 residues: CSARDTMIGEQFF. Written as DNA, the CDR3 is TGCAGTGCTAGAGATACAATGATCGGGGAGCAGTTCTTC.

This clonotype has ten or more counts. This rearrangement joins TRBV6-5 to TRBJ2-1; D uncertain. Germline V lookup: CDR1 MNHEY, CDR2 SVGAGI. V lost 2 bases and J lost 8, with 4 bases in between. CDR3 size: 11 residues. The CDR3 sequence is CASSYGDEQFF. As DNA, the CDR3 is TGTGCCAGCAGTTACGGGGATGAGCAGTTCTTC.

The chain recombines TRBV7-6 with TRBJ1-2; D remains ambiguous. CDR1 and CDR2 from the germline V gene are SGHVS and FNYEAQ. This CDR3 comprises 13 residues. V shed 1 base and J shed 10 bases, with 13 bases lying between them. The DNA of the CDR3 is TGTGCCAGCAGCTTAGGTGGCAAACCCCCCTACACCTTC. This encodes CASSLGGKPPYTF.

This clonotype came up many times. This chain uses TRBV6-5 with TRBJ1-5, with TRBD1 identical over 7 bases. The CDR3 consists of 15 residues. Germline V gene sequence: CDR1 MNHEY, CDR2 SVGAGI. V dropped 6 bases and J dropped 0; count of bases not matched to a gene: 5. CDR3 amino acids: CASRDRIYSNQPQHF. Here the CDR3 DNA reads TGTGCCAGCAGGGACAGGATCTATAGCAATCAGCCCCAGCATTTT.

This clonotype was observed many times. This chain links TRBV5-1 with TRBJ1-1, with D unclear. Germline V lookup: CDR1 SGHRS, CDR2 YFSETQ. Deletions cut 4 bases from V and 3 bases from J, with 10 bases between. The CDR3 totals 13 residues. As DNA, the CDR3 is TGCGCCAGCAGCCCCCTACTTGACACTGAAGCTTTCTTT. Amino acid sequence: CASSPLLDTEAFF.

This clonotype has a count of ten or more. This chain joins TRBV6-2 or TRBV6-3 and TRBJ2-7, with D possibly being TRBD2 (5 bases). The CDR3 has 14 residues. From germline, CDR1 is MNHEY and CDR2 SVGEGT. V shed 2 bases and J shed 6 bases, with 14 bases lying between them. CDR3 amino acids: CASSYARSSGEQYF. CDR3 DNA: TGTGCCAGCAGTTACGCACGCTCCAGCGGCGAGCAGTACTTC.

At least ten counts were recorded for this clonotype. This chain joins TRBV5-1 and TRBJ2-7; D possibly matches TRBD1 or TRBD2 (6 bases each). CDR1 and CDR2 from the germline V gene are SGHRS and YFSETQ. The CDR3 has 15 residues. V lost 1 base and J lost 0, with 11 bases in between. CDR3 sequence: CASSLWGASSYEQYF. CDR3 nucleotide sequence: TGCGCCAGCAGCTTGTGGGGGGCGAGCTCCTACGAGCAGTACTTC.

This clonotype was seen many times. This chain links TRBV7-9 with TRBJ2-3; the match to TRBD2 covers 7 bases. J was trimmed by 1 base and V by 3 bases; bases with no gene match: 4. Germline lookup yields CDR1 SEHNR and CDR2 FQNEAQ (reference sequence). The CDR3 runs 15 residues. This CDR3 is CASSLLTSGTDTQYF. CDR3 nucleotides: TGTGCCAGCAGCTTGCTTACTAGCGGCACAGATACGCAGTATTTT.

This clonotype was seen at least ten times. The genes are TRBV3-1 and TRBJ2-1; D is uncertain. This CDR3 spans 13 amino acids. V was cut by 1 base and J by 3 bases, with 4 bases left in between. Germline V lookup: CDR1 LGHDT, CDR2 YNNKEL (reference sequence). The CDR3 DNA follows: TGTGCCAGCAGCCAAGGAAGCTACAATGAGCAGTTCTTC. Protein sequence: CASSQGSYNEQFF.

This clonotype was detected ten times or more. This chain links TRBV10-2 with TRBJ2-7, with D unclear. This CDR3 spans 13 amino acids. Germline V CDR1 and CDR2: WSHSY, SAAADI. V gave up 8 bases and J gave up 0 bases, with 11 bases separating them. Here the CDR3 DNA reads TGCGCCAGCGTCCAAGTCCCCTCCTACGAGCAGTACTTC. The encoded protein is CASVQVPSYEQYF.

At least ten counts were recorded for this clonotype. This chain joins TRBV5-1 and TRBJ2-7, with D possibly TRBD1 on 6 matching bases. This CDR3 region has 15 residues. Trimming removed 1 base at V and 0 bases at J, with 11 bases between. From germline, CDR1 is SGHRS and CDR2 YFSETQ. CDR3 protein: CASSLSGQSSYEQYF. The CDR3 DNA reads TGCGCCAGCAGCTTGTCTGGACAGAGCTCCTACGAGCAGTACTTC.

V usage is TRBV20-1 and J usage is TRBJ2-2, with D perhaps matching TRBD1 (6 bases). Germline CDR1 reads DFQATT; CDR2 reads SNEGSKA (reference sequence). This CDR3 comprises 13 residues. V was shortened by 5 bases and J by 2 bases, with 9 bases between the two germline ends. The CDR3 DNA follows: TGCAGTGCTCTGGACAGTAACACCGGGGAGCTGTTTTTT. Translation gives CSALDSNTGELFF.

In its sample, this clonotype was seen many times. The V call is TRBV5-4, the J call TRBJ2-3; 7 positions agree with TRBD2. Germline lookup yields CDR1 SGHNT and CDR2 YYREEE (reference sequence). Germline trimming cut 2 bases from V and 4 bases from J; bases unmatched to any gene: 13. This CDR3 spans 17 amino acids. Here the CDR3 DNA reads TGTGCCAGCAGCTTACCTCTTGCGGGAGTCGGCGCAGATACGCAGTATTTT. It codes for CASSLPLAGVGADTQYF.

This clonotype was observed many times. The rearrangement uses TRBV2 and TRBJ2-1; TRBD2 agrees at 13 bases. The CDR3 spans 18 residues. The ends lost 6 bases at V and 0 bases at J; junction bases unmatched: 8. Germline loops: CDR1 SNHLY, CDR2 FYNNEI. CDR3 in amino acids: CASSEGLAGRSSYNEQFF. In nucleotides, the CDR3 is TGTGCCAGCAGCGAGGGACTAGCGGGACGGAGCTCCTACAATGAGCAGTTCTTC.